The rows below give T cell receptor beta chains drawn from one sample of a study of control samples from healthy donors and cancer patients. Produced via immunoSEQ multiplex PCR; TCRdb's table is partial and in-frame only. This sample has approximately 83,000 clones; more than 85% occur once, and the top ten carry roughly 1.5%. The specimen was blood. Source of these receptors: a woman aged 25-40 years in good health. CDR3s include the opening cysteine and the closing phenylalanine or tryptophan. The order of the fields is clone size, V gene, J gene, D gene, CDR3 protein, CDR3 DNA. A D gene is named only where the DNA matches it firmly. Clone size is shown for a subset of rows, as once, few, many or a class of expanded clone.

clone size: NA; V gene: TRBV28; J gene: TRBJ1-2; D gene: TRBD1; CDR3 protein: CASSLDRVHTGYTF; CDR3 DNA: TGTGCCAGCAGTTTGGACAGGGTGCATACCGGCTACACCTTC
clone size: NA; V gene: TRBV24-1; J gene: TRBJ1-1; D gene: NA; CDR3 protein: CATKTPGSTEAFF; CDR3 DNA: TGTGCCACTAAAACACCCGGCAGCACTGAAGCTTTCTTT
clone size: NA; V gene: TRBV6-5; J gene: TRBJ1-1; D gene: TRBD1; CDR3 protein: CASSYSGQGNTEAFF; CDR3 DNA: TGTGCCAGCAGTTACTCGGGACAGGGAAACACTGAAGCTTTCTTT
clone size: NA; V gene: TRBV4-1; J gene: TRBJ1-5; D gene: NA; CDR3 protein: CASSQDLGGGQPQHF; CDR3 DNA: TGCGCCAGCAGCCAAGATTTGGGTGGGGGTCAGCCCCAGCATTTT
clone size: NA; V gene: TRBV4-2; J gene: TRBJ2-3; D gene: NA; CDR3 protein: CASSQALGTDTQYF; CDR3 DNA: TGTGCCAGCAGCCAAGCCTTAGGCACAGATACGCAGTATTTT
clone size: NA; V gene: TRBV11-2; J gene: TRBJ1-2; D gene: NA; CDR3 protein: CASSFFLGRPSGYTF; CDR3 DNA: TGTGCCAGCAGCTTTTTTTTGGGACGGCCATCTGGCTACACCTTC
clone size: NA; V gene: TRBV7-9; J gene: TRBJ1-1; D gene: NA; CDR3 protein: CASSLAEGNTEAFF; CDR3 DNA: TGTGCCAGCAGCTTAGCAGAAGGGAACACTGAAGCTTTCTTT
clone size: NA; V gene: TRBV6-5; J gene: TRBJ1-6; D gene: NA; CDR3 protein: CASKLRSAYNSPLHF; CDR3 DNA: TGTGCCAGCAAACTGAGGTCAGCCTATAATTCACCCCTCCACTTT
clone size: NA; V gene: TRBV9; J gene: TRBJ2-3; D gene: NA; CDR3 protein: CASGPGATDTQYF; CDR3 DNA: TGTGCCAGCGGCCCAGGGGCAACAGATACGCAGTATTTT
clone size: NA; V gene: TRBV9; J gene: TRBJ2-7; D gene: TRBD1; CDR3 protein: CASSPSNSGGSEQYF; CDR3 DNA: TGTGCCAGCAGCCCAAGTAATTCAGGGGGAAGCGAGCAGTACTTC
clone size: NA; V gene: TRBV3-1/TRBV3-2; J gene: TRBJ2-7; D gene: NA; CDR3 protein: CASSQAGGKLYEQYF; CDR3 DNA: TGTGCCAGCAGCCAAGCTGGGGGGAAGCTCTACGAGCAGTACTTC
clone size: NA; V gene: TRBV9; J gene: TRBJ2-5; D gene: TRBD1; CDR3 protein: CASSSPPGRGKETQYF; CDR3 DNA: TGTGCCAGCAGCTCACCTCCGGGCAGGGGGAAAGAGACCCAGTACTTC
clone size: once; V gene: TRBV24-1; J gene: TRBJ2-2; D gene: NA; CDR3 protein: CATRAGAGGELFF; CDR3 DNA: TGTGCCACCAGGGCAGGCGCGGGCGGGGAGCTGTTTTTT
clone size: NA; V gene: TRBV20-1; J gene: TRBJ1-1; D gene: NA; CDR3 protein: CSASITGKNTEAFF; CDR3 DNA: TGCAGTGCTAGTATTACAGGGAAGAACACTGAAGCTTTCTTT
clone size: once; V gene: TRBV2; J gene: TRBJ2-3; D gene: NA; CDR3 protein: CASQGVPTDTQYF; CDR3 DNA: TGTGCCAGCCAGGGAGTACCCACAGATACGCAGTATTTT
clone size: NA; V gene: TRBV9; J gene: TRBJ2-1; D gene: TRBD2; CDR3 protein: CASSPYSGSSYNEQFF; CDR3 DNA: TGTGCCAGCAGCCCCTATAGCGGGAGCTCCTACAATGAGCAGTTCTTC
clone size: NA; V gene: TRBV6-5; J gene: TRBJ2-5; D gene: NA; CDR3 protein: CASIDSYGETQYF; CDR3 DNA: TGTGCCAGTATCGACTCCTATGGGGAGACCCAGTACTTC
clone size: NA; V gene: TRBV11-3; J gene: TRBJ2-1; D gene: NA; CDR3 protein: CASSFDNEQFF; CDR3 DNA: TGTGCCAGCAGCTTTGACAATGAGCAGTTCTTC
clone size: NA; V gene: TRBV2; J gene: TRBJ2-7; D gene: NA; CDR3 protein: CASSGQVKHEQYF; CDR3 DNA: TGTGCCAGCAGTGGACAGGTAAAACACGAGCAGTACTTC
clone size: NA; V gene: TRBV4-2; J gene: TRBJ2-4; D gene: TRBD2; CDR3 protein: CASSQTSGRARAKNIQYF; CDR3 DNA: TGTGCCAGCAGCCAAACTAGCGGGAGGGCCCGAGCCAAAAACATTCAGTACTTC
clone size: once; V gene: TRBV5-1; J gene: TRBJ2-1; D gene: TRBD1; CDR3 protein: CASSLGQGYNEQFF; CDR3 DNA: TGCGCCAGCAGCTTGGGACAGGGCTACAATGAGCAGTTCTTC
clone size: once; V gene: TRBV5-5; J gene: TRBJ2-3; D gene: NA; CDR3 protein: CASSFSGSAADTQYF; CDR3 DNA: TGTGCCAGCAGCTTTTCTGGGAGCGCCGCAGATACGCAGTATTTT
clone size: NA; V gene: TRBV5-6; J gene: TRBJ1-2; D gene: NA; CDR3 protein: CASSLPLGKNGYTF; CDR3 DNA: TGTGCCAGCAGCTTGCCATTAGGGAAAAATGGCTACACCTTC
clone size: NA; V gene: TRBV4-1; J gene: TRBJ2-5; D gene: TRBD2; CDR3 protein: CASSQDRMLAGGQETQYF; CDR3 DNA: TGCGCCAGCAGCCAAGATCGAATGCTAGCGGGGGGGCAAGAGACCCAGTACTTC
clone size: NA; V gene: TRBV5-4; J gene: TRBJ1-2; D gene: NA; CDR3 protein: CASSLQDGGNYGYTF; CDR3 DNA: TGTGCCAGCAGCCTCCAAGACGGGGGAAACTATGGCTACACCTTC
clone size: NA; V gene: TRBV27; J gene: TRBJ1-1; D gene: NA; CDR3 protein: CASSLGTENTEAFF; CDR3 DNA: TGTGCCAGCAGTTTAGGGACGGAGAACACTGAAGCTTTCTTT
clone size: once; V gene: TRBV7-9; J gene: TRBJ1-2; D gene: NA; CDR3 protein: CASSPVGNGYTF; CDR3 DNA: TGTGCCAGCAGTCCGGTCGGGAATGGCTACACCTTC
clone size: NA; V gene: TRBV29-1; J gene: TRBJ2-5; D gene: TRBD1; CDR3 protein: CSVGQGGETQYF; CDR3 DNA: TGCAGCGTCGGACAGGGGGGAGAGACCCAGTACTTC
clone size: NA; V gene: TRBV14; J gene: TRBJ1-1; D gene: TRBD1; CDR3 protein: CASSQEGQRHTEAFF; CDR3 DNA: TGTGCCAGCAGCCAAGAGGGACAGCGACACACTGAAGCTTTCTTT
clone size: NA; V gene: TRBV5-6; J gene: TRBJ2-5; D gene: NA; CDR3 protein: CASSLRRLTKETQYF; CDR3 DNA: TGTGCCAGCAGCTTGCGGCGACTAACCAAAGAGACCCAGTACTTC
clone size: NA; V gene: TRBV5-1; J gene: TRBJ2-2; D gene: TRBD1; CDR3 protein: CASSLSSTGVGGELFF; CDR3 DNA: TGCGCCAGCAGCTTAAGCTCGACAGGGGTTGGCGGGGAGCTGTTTTTT
clone size: NA; V gene: TRBV5-1; J gene: TRBJ1-1; D gene: TRBD1; CDR3 protein: CASEPGQGSTEAFF; CDR3 DNA: TGCGCCAGCGAACCGGGACAGGGAAGCACTGAAGCTTTCTTT
clone size: NA; V gene: TRBV10-2; J gene: TRBJ1-1; D gene: NA; CDR3 protein: CASNNGGQSAAFF; CDR3 DNA: TGCGCCAGCAACAACGGGGGGCAGTCGGCAGCTTTCTTT
clone size: NA; V gene: TRBV14; J gene: TRBJ1-1; D gene: NA; CDR3 protein: CASSLTAGRGTEAFF; CDR3 DNA: TGTGCCAGCAGCCTCACAGCAGGCAGGGGAACTGAAGCTTTCTTT
clone size: NA; V gene: TRBV28; J gene: TRBJ2-7; D gene: NA; CDR3 protein: CASSLRSHEQYF; CDR3 DNA: TGTGCCAGCAGTTTAAGGTCCCACGAGCAGTACTTC
clone size: NA; V gene: TRBV5-6; J gene: TRBJ1-4; D gene: NA; CDR3 protein: CASSLGRHNEKLFF; CDR3 DNA: TGTGCCAGCAGCTTGGGGCGCCATAATGAAAAACTGTTTTTT
clone size: NA; V gene: TRBV27; J gene: TRBJ2-1; D gene: TRBD1; CDR3 protein: CASTAGTGAYNEQFF; CDR3 DNA: TGTGCCAGCACCGCCGGGACAGGGGCGTACAATGAGCAGTTCTTC
clone size: NA; V gene: TRBV19; J gene: TRBJ1-5; D gene: NA; CDR3 protein: CASSIDRGGGGQPQHF; CDR3 DNA: TGTGCCAGTAGTATAGATCGGGGGGGCGGTGGTCAGCCCCAGCATTTT
clone size: NA; V gene: TRBV13; J gene: TRBJ2-7; D gene: NA; CDR3 protein: CASSFRDGYYEQYF; CDR3 DNA: TGTGCCAGCAGTTTCCGGGACGGATACTACGAGCAGTACTTC
clone size: NA; V gene: TRBV7-3; J gene: TRBJ2-1; D gene: NA; CDR3 protein: CASSLSDRTKNEQFF; CDR3 DNA: TGTGCCAGCAGCTTGTCAGACCGAACCAAAAATGAGCAGTTCTTC
clone size: NA; V gene: TRBV24-1; J gene: TRBJ2-1; D gene: TRBD2; CDR3 protein: CATSDFPASGSHNEQFF; CDR3 DNA: TGTGCCACCAGTGATTTTCCTGCTAGCGGGAGCCACAATGAGCAGTTCTTC
clone size: NA; V gene: TRBV2; J gene: TRBJ1-1; D gene: TRBD1; CDR3 protein: CATRWTGGLAEAFF; CDR3 DNA: TGTGCCACACGATGGACAGGGGGATTAGCTGAAGCTTTCTTT
clone size: NA; V gene: TRBV6-4; J gene: TRBJ1-5; D gene: NA; CDR3 protein: CASSEGYNQPQHF; CDR3 DNA: TGTGCCAGCAGTGAGGGGTACAATCAGCCCCAGCATTTT
clone size: NA; V gene: TRBV4-1; J gene: TRBJ2-2; D gene: NA; CDR3 protein: CASSIGSLTGELFF; CDR3 DNA: TGCGCCAGCAGCATCGGGAGCCTCACCGGGGAGCTGTTTTTT
clone size: NA; V gene: TRBV18; J gene: TRBJ1-1; D gene: NA; CDR3 protein: CASSPIAGAANQNTEAFF; CDR3 DNA: TGTGCCAGCTCACCCATAGCGGGGGCGGCAAACCAGAACACTGAAGCTTTCTTT
clone size: NA; V gene: TRBV19; J gene: TRBJ2-1; D gene: TRBD1; CDR3 protein: CASSIGPGQGNYEQFF; CDR3 DNA: TGTGCCAGTAGTATAGGTCCTGGACAGGGGAACTATGAGCAGTTCTTC
clone size: NA; V gene: TRBV5-1; J gene: TRBJ1-1; D gene: NA; CDR3 protein: CASSWDGGGTEAFF; CDR3 DNA: TGCGCCAGCAGCTGGGACGGAGGGGGCACTGAAGCTTTCTTT
clone size: NA; V gene: TRBV13; J gene: TRBJ2-7; D gene: NA; CDR3 protein: CASSLGRAGDEQYF; CDR3 DNA: TGTGCCAGCAGCTTAGGCCGGGCAGGGGACGAGCAGTACTTC
clone size: NA; V gene: TRBV11-2; J gene: TRBJ1-3; D gene: NA; CDR3 protein: CASSLEGGTGNTIYF; CDR3 DNA: TGTGCCAGCAGCTTAGAGGGTGGCACTGGAAACACCATATATTTT
clone size: once; V gene: TRBV5-8; J gene: TRBJ1-5; D gene: TRBD1; CDR3 protein: CASSLAPGTGTRQPQHF; CDR3 DNA: TGTGCCAGCAGCTTAGCCCCCGGGACAGGGACTCGACAGCCCCAGCATTTT
clone size: NA; V gene: TRBV7-8; J gene: TRBJ1-2; D gene: NA; CDR3 protein: CASSLAPGTLRTF; CDR3 DNA: TGTGCCAGCAGCTTAGCCCCCGGGACCTTGCGGACCTTC
clone size: once; V gene: TRBV30; J gene: TRBJ1-1; D gene: TRBD1; CDR3 protein: CAWSVGRTGGASTEAFF; CDR3 DNA: TGTGCCTGGAGTGTTGGGCGGACAGGGGGCGCAAGCACTGAAGCTTTCTTT
clone size: NA; V gene: TRBV28; J gene: TRBJ1-1; D gene: NA; CDR3 protein: CASLYGTEAFF; CDR3 DNA: TGTGCCAGCCTATATGGGACTGAAGCTTTCTTT
clone size: NA; V gene: TRBV4-1; J gene: TRBJ2-1; D gene: NA; CDR3 protein: CASSNRYMEQFF; CDR3 DNA: TGCGCCAGCAGCAACAGGTATATGGAGCAGTTCTTC
clone size: NA; V gene: TRBV11-2; J gene: TRBJ2-1; D gene: TRBD2; CDR3 protein: CASSPLGTSLNEQFF; CDR3 DNA: TGTGCCAGCAGCCCCCTCGGGACTAGTCTCAATGAGCAGTTCTTC